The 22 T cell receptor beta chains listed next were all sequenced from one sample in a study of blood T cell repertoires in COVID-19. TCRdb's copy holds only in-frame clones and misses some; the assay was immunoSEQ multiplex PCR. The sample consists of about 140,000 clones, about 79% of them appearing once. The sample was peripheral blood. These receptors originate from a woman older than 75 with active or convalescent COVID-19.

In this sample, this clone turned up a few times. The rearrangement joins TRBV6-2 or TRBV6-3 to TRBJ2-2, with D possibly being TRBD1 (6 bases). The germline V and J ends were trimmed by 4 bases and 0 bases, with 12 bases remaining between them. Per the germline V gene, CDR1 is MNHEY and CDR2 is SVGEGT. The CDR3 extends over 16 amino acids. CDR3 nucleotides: TGTGCCAGCAGTTTTCTCAGGGGCGCGAACACCGGGGAGCTGTTTTTT. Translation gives CASSFLRGANTGELFF.

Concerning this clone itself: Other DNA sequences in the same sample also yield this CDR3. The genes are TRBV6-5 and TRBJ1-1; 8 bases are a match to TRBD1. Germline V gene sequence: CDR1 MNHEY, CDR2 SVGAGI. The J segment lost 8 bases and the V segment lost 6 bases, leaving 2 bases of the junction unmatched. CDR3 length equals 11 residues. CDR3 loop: CASSRQGEAFF. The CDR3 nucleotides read TGTGCCAGCAGCCGACAGGGGGAAGCTTTCTTT.

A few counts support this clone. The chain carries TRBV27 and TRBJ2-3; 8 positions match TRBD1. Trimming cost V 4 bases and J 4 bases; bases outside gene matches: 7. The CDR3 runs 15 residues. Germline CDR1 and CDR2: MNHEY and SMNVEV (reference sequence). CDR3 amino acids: CASSSGQGLSDTQYF. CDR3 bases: TGTGCCAGCAGTTCTGGACAGGGTCTCTCAGATACGCAGTATTTT.

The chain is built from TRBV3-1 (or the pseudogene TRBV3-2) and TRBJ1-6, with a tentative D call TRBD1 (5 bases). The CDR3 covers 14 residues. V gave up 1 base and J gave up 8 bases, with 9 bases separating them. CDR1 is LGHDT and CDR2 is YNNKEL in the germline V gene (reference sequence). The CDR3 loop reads CASSQGTGYSPLHF. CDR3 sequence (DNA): TGTGCCAGCAGCCAAGGTACAGGTTATTCACCCCTCCACTTT.

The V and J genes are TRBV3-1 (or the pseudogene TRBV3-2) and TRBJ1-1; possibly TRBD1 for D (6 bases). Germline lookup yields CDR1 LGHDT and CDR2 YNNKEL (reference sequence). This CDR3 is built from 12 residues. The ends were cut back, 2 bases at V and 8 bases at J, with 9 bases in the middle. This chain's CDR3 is CASSQTGLEAFF. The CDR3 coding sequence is TGTGCCAGCAGCCAAACAGGGTTGGAAGCTTTCTTT.

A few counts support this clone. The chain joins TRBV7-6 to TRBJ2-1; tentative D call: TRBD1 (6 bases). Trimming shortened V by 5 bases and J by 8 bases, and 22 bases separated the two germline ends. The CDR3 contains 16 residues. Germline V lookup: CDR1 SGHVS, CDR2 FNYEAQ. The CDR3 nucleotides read TGTGCCAGCAGCGCCCAGGGGTCAGGCCTCGGGGATGAGCAGTTCTTC. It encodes CASSAQGSGLGDEQFF.

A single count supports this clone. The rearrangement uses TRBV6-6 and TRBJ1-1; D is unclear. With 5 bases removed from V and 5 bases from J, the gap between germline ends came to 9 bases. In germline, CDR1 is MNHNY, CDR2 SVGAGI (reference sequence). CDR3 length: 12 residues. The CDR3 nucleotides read TGTGCCAGCAGTAACAGAGAAACTGAAGCTTTCTTT. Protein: CASSNRETEAFF.

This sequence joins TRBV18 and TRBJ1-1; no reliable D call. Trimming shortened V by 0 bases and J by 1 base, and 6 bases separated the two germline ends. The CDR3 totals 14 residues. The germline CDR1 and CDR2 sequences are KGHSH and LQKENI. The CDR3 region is CASSPPTGNTEAFF. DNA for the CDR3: TGTGCCAGCTCACCACCGACGGGGAACACTGAAGCTTTCTTT.

CDR3 residues: CASSSQGPLSTEAFF. The CDR3, as DNA: TGTGCCAGCAGTTCCCAGGGGCCGCTTAGTACTGAAGCTTTCTTT. This sequence joins TRBV28 and TRBJ1-1; D possibly corresponds to TRBD1 (6 bases). The CDR3 length is 15 residues. CDR1 is MDHEN and CDR2 is SYDVKM in the germline V gene. Trimming shortened V by 4 bases and J by 5 bases, and 17 bases separated the two germline ends. The full variable domain, in which reference TRBV28 and TRBJ1-1 provide the parts outside the CDR3, is DVKVTQSSRYLVKRTGEKVFLECVQDMDHENMFWYRQDPGLGLRLIYFSYDVKMKEKGDIPEGYSVSREKKERFSLILESASTNQTSMYLCASSSQGPLSTEAFFGQGTRLTVV.

The CDR3 nucleotides read TGTGCCAGCACCTCGACAGGCTTTTTCACTGAAGCTTTCTTT. Residues: CASTSTGFFTEAFF. The V gene is TRBV2, the J gene TRBJ1-1; TRBD1 might be the D (6 bases). Trimming removed 7 bases from V and 4 bases from J, with 16 bases in between. Germline V lookup: CDR1 SNHLY, CDR2 FYNNEI. The CDR3 is 14 residues long.

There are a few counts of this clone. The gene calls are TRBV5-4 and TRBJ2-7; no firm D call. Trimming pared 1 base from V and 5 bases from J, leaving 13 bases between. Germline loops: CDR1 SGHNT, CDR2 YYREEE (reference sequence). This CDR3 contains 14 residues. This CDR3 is CASSLQGAPHEQYF. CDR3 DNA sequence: TGTGCCAGCAGCTTGCAAGGAGCTCCTCACGAGCAGTACTTC.

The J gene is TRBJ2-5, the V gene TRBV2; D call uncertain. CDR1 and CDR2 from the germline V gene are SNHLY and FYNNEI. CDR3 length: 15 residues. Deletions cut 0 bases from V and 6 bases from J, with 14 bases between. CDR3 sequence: CASSEALRGKQTQYF. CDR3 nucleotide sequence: TGTGCCAGCAGTGAAGCGCTTCGAGGCAAACAGACCCAGTACTTC. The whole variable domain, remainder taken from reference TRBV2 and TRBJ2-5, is EPEVTQTPSHQVTQMGQEVILRCVPISNHLYFYWYRQILGQKVEFLVSFYNNEISEKSEIFDDQFSVERPDGSNFTLKIRSTKLEDSAMYFCASSEALRGKQTQYFGPGTRLLVL.

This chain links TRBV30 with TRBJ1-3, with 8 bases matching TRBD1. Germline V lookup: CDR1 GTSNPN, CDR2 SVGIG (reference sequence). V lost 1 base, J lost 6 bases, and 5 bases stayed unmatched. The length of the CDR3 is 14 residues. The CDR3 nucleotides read TGTGCCTGGAGTGGAGGGACAGGTGCAAACACCATATATTTT. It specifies CAWSGGTGANTIYF.

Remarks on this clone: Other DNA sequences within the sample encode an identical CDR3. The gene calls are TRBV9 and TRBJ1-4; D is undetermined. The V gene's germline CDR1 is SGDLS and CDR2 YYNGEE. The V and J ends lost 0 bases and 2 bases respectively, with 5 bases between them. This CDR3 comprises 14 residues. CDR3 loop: CASSVGGTNEKLFF. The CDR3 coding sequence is TGTGCCAGCAGCGTAGGCGGGACTAATGAAAAACTGTTTTTT.

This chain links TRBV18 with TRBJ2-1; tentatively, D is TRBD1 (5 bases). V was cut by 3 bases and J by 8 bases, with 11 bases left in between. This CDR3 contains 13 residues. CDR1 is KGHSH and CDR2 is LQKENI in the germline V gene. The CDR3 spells CASSPQGLDEQFF. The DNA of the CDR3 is TGTGCCAGCTCACCCCAGGGTTTGGATGAGCAGTTCTTC.

CDR3 region: CASSLAQNSPLHF. The CDR3 DNA reads as TGTGCCAGCAGCTTGGCTCAGAATTCACCCCTCCACTTT. V usage is TRBV7-2 and J usage is TRBJ1-6, with D unclear. Germline CDR1 is SGHTA and CDR2 is FQGNSA. This CDR3 spans 13 amino acids. The V gene lost 3 bases and the J gene lost 7 bases, with 7 bases spanning the gap.

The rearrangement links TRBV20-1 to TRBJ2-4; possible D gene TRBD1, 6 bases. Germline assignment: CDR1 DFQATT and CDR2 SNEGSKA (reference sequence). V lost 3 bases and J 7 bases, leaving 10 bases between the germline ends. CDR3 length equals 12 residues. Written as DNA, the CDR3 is TGCAGTGCTAGTGGCCAGGGGAACATTCAGTACTTC. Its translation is CSASGQGNIQYF.

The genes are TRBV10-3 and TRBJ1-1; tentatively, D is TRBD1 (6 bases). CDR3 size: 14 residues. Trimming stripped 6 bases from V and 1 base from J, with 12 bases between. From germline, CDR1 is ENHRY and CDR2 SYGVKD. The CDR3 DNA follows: TGTGCCATCAGACCAGGGGACGGGAACACTGAAGCTTTCTTT. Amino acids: CAIRPGDGNTEAFF.

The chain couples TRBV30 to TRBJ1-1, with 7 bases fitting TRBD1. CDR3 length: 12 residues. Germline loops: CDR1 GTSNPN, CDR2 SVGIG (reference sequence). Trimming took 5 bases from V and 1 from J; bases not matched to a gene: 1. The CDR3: CAWGTANTEAFF. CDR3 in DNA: TGTGCCTGGGGGACAGCGAACACTGAAGCTTTCTTT.

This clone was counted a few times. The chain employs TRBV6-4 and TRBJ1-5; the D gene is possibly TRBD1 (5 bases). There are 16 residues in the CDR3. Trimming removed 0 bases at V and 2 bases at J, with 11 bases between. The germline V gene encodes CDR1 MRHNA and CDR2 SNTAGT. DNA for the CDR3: TGTGCCAGCAGTGACTCCTTAATCAGGGGCAATCAGCCCCAGCATTTT. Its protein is CASSDSLIRGNQPQHF.

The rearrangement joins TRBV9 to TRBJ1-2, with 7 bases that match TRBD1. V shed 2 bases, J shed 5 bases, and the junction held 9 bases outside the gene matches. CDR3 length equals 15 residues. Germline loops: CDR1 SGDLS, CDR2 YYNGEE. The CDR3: CASSVDPGQQYGYTF. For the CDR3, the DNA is TGTGCCAGCAGCGTGGACCCGGGACAGCAATATGGCTACACCTTC.

In nucleotides, the CDR3 is TGTGCCAGTAAGCAGGGCTCTGGGGCCAACGTCCTGACTTTC. Its protein is CASKQGSGANVLTF. This sequence joins TRBV19 and TRBJ2-6, with TRBD1 as a possible D gene (5 bases). The CDR3 length is 14 residues. Trimming pared 7 bases from V and 0 bases from J, leaving 7 bases between. Germline CDR1 reads LNHDA; CDR2 reads SQIVND (reference sequence). Full variable domain (remainder filled in from reference TRBV19 and TRBJ2-6): DGGITQSPKYLFRKEGQNVTLSCEQNLNHDAMYWYRQDPGQGLRLIYYSQIVNDFQKGDIAEGYSVSREKKESFPLTVTSAQKNPTAFYLCASKQGSGANVLTFGAGSRLTVL.